Listed here are 4 T cell receptor beta chains from one sample, sequenced in a study of shared clonotypes between healthy human individuals. CD45RO-negative cells were positively selected for CCR7, leaving out terminally differentiated effector memory CD45RA+ cells. The method was immunoSEQ multiplex PCR; TCRdb's version includes in-frame clones alone and lacks a portion of them. This sample has over 2 million clones, with about 95% found just once. Sequenced input: naive CD8+ T cells sorted from blood. The receptors shown here come from a man in his late teens or twenties in good health.

This chain connects TRBV7-6 to TRBJ2-5, with 8 positions matching TRBD1. Trimming at V came to 5 bases and at J to 3 bases, leaving 2 bases not matched to a gene. Germline V gene sequence: CDR1 SGHVS, CDR2 FNYEAQ. CDR3 size: 13 residues. This chain's CDR3 is CASSEDREETQYF. The CDR3 nucleotides are TGTGCCAGCAGCGAGGACAGGGAAGAGACCCAGTACTTC.

This chain uses TRBV5-5 with TRBJ1-1, with D unresolved. Germline CDR1 is SGHKS and CDR2 is YYEKEE (reference sequence). This CDR3 spans 14 amino acids. Trimming took off 0 bases at V and 4 bases at J, with 10 bases between the two ends. CDR3 nucleotides: TGTGCCAGCAGCTTGGCAAGCGGGAGCACTGAAGCTTTCTTT. This encodes CASSLASGSTEAFF. Drawing the rest from reference TRBV5-5 and TRBJ1-1, the complete variable domain is DAGVTQSPTHLIKTRGQQVTLRCSPISGHKSVSWYQQVLGQGPQFIFQYYEKEERGRGNFPDRFSARQFPNYSSELNVNALLLGDSALYLCASSLASGSTEAFFGQGTRLTVV.

V and J are TRBV4-1 and TRBJ2-7; D is uncertain. The germline gives CDR1 MGHRA, CDR2 YSYEKL. Trimming removed 3 bases at V and 3 bases at J, with 9 bases between. This CDR3 has 13 residues. The CDR3 spells CASSHPAGYEQYF. In DNA, the CDR3 is TGCGCCAGCAGCCATCCGGCAGGCTACGAGCAGTACTTC.

As regards this clone: The junction departs from the called germline gene at one end, perhaps through a read error. The chain employs TRBV7-7 and TRBJ2-3; D possibly corresponds to TRBD1 (6 bases). In germline, CDR1 is SSHAT, CDR2 FNYEAQ (reference sequence). The CDR3 consists of 13 residues. The CDR3 region is CASSLEGADTQYF. The CDR3 DNA sequence: TGTGCTAGCAGCTTAGAGGGGGCAGATACGCAGTATTTT. Full variable domain (outside the CDR3, taken from reference TRBV7-7 and TRBJ2-3): GAGVSQSPRYKVTKRGQDVTLRCDPISSHATLYWYQQALGQGPEFLTYFNYEAQPDKSGLPSDRFSAERPEGSISTLTIQRTEQRDSAMYRCASSLEGADTQYFGPGTRLTVL.